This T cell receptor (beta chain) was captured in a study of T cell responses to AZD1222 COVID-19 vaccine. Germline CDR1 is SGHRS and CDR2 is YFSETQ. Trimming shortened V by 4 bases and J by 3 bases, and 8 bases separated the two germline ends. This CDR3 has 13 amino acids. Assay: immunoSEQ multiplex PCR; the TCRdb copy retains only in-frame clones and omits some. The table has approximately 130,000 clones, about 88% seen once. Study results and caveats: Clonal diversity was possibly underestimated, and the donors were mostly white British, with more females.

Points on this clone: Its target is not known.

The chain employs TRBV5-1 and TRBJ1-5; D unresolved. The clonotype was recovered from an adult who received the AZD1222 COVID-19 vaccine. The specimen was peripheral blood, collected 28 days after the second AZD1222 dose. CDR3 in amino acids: CASSQTPNQPQHF. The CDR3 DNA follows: TGCGCCAGCAGCCAAACGCCCAATCAGCCCCAGCATTTT.